Listed here are 26 T cell receptor beta chains from one sample, sequenced in a study of identical twins. One entry per CDR3 protein, called by TCRdb with MiXCR from the 5' RACE reads. The repertoire has about 200,000 distinct CDR3 sequences, over 5% of them found once; the top ten carry more than 12%. These sequences were also reported in another study, on T cells expressing NK-cell markers.

Sequencing was performed on CD8+ T cells sorted from blood. These receptors originate from a woman under 30 in good health.

This clonotype occurred many times. The chain is built from TRBV5-1 and TRBJ2-5; maybe TRBD1 (5 bases). V lost 9 bases and J 4 bases, leaving 13 bases between the germline ends. From germline, CDR1 is SGHRS and CDR2 YFSETQ. CDR3 length: 12 amino acids. DNA of the CDR3: TGCGCCACCTCCGCAAGGGGAGAGACCCAGTACTTC. Its protein is CATSARGETQYF.

The chain employs TRBV29-1 and TRBJ2-2; D might be TRBD1 (6 bases). The V and J ends lost 7 bases and 4 bases respectively, with 13 bases between them. Per the germline V gene, CDR1 is SQVTM and CDR2 is ANQGSEA. The CDR3 loop spans 13 amino acids. Here the CDR3 DNA reads TGCAGCGGAACAGGGTCGGGCACCGGGGAGCTGTTTTTT. It encodes CSGTGSGTGELFF.

This clonotype has more than one count but fewer than ten. The chain employs TRBV2 and TRBJ2-7; 11 bases line up with TRBD1. The CDR3 is 15 amino acids. After removal of 5 bases from V and 4 bases from J, the junction contained 7 bases not matched to a gene. The V gene's germline CDR1 is SNHLY and CDR2 FYNNEI. In DNA, the CDR3 is TGTGCCAGCAGTCCAGGTTGGGACAGGGGGTACGAGCAGTACTTC. Its protein product is CASSPGWDRGYEQYF. Based on the CDR3 plus reference TRBV2 and TRBJ2-7, the full variable domain is EPEVTQTPSHQVTQMGQEVILRCVPISNHLYFYWYRQILGQKVEFLVSFYNNEISEKSEIFDDQFSVERPDGSNFTLKIRSTKLEDSAMYFCASSPGWDRGYEQYFGPGTRLTVT.

A few counts support this clonotype. The chain couples TRBV25-1 to TRBJ2-7; D gene uncertain. Deletions cut 1 base from V and 1 base from J, with 5 bases between. CDR1 MGHDK and CDR2 SYGVNS come from the germline V gene. This CDR3 has 13 amino acids. The CDR3, as DNA: TGTGCCAGCAGTGAATTCGGATCCTACGAGCAGTACTTC. Its translation: CASSEFGSYEQYF.

The chain combines TRBV7-9 with TRBJ2-1, with 8 bases identical to TRBD2. Trimming removed 10 bases from V and 8 bases from J; junction bases left unmatched: 16. Germline assignment: CDR1 SEHNR and CDR2 FQNEAQ (reference sequence). This CDR3 region has 15 residues. CDR3: CATSTGTRGYHEQFF. The CDR3 nucleotides read TGTGCCACCAGTACCGGGACTAGGGGGTATCATGAGCAGTTCTTC.

This clonotype was observed a few times. V is TRBV12-3 or TRBV12-4 and J is TRBJ1-6, with 9 nucleotides matching TRBD1. Trimming at V came to 2 bases and at J to 9 bases, leaving 2 bases not matched to a gene. The CDR3 has 14 residues. The CDR3 loop reads CASSLTGGGSPLHF. The CDR3 DNA sequence: TGTGCCAGCAGTTTAACAGGGGGCGGTTCACCCCTCCACTTT.

This clonotype was seen a few times. This chain connects TRBV6-1 to TRBJ1-1, with a tentative D call TRBD1 (6 bases). Looked up from germline, CDR1 is MNHNS and CDR2 is SASEGT. Trimming removed 6 bases from V and 1 base from J, with 12 bases in between. The CDR3 length is 14 residues. The CDR3 is CASSAVTGNTEAFF. CDR3 bases: TGTGCCAGCAGCGCGGTGACAGGGAACACTGAAGCTTTCTTT.

This clonotype occurred many times. The chain has TRBV12-3 or TRBV12-4 and TRBJ2-7; D gene ambiguous. Trimming took off 2 bases at V and 5 bases at J, with 7 bases between the two ends. This CDR3 has 12 amino acids. CDR3 bases: TGTGCCAGCAGTTTAAACCGGAACGAGCAGTACTTC. Translating gives CASSLNRNEQYF.

In this sample, this clonotype turned up a few times. This chain joins TRBV5-1 and TRBJ2-1; D gene unclear. V was clipped by 0 bases and J by 10 bases, with 11 bases between them. The CDR3 has 13 amino acids. Germline CDR1 is SGHRS and CDR2 is YFSETQ. CDR3 coding DNA: TGCGCCAGCAGCTTGGCCGGAGCTAGGGAGCAGTTCTTC. Protein: CASSLAGAREQFF.

This clonotype was recorded a few times. V usage is TRBV10-2 and J usage is TRBJ2-2; D may match TRBD1 or TRBD2 (5 bases each). Trimming stripped 3 bases from V and 6 bases from J, with 20 bases between. Germline CDR1 is WSHSY and CDR2 is SAAADI. The CDR3 sequence is 17 residues long. This CDR3 reads CASSDRRQGVTAGELFF. In DNA, the CDR3 is TGCGCCAGCAGTGACAGGCGGCAGGGAGTTACCGCCGGGGAGCTGTTTTTT.

This clonotype has a count of ten or more. The CDR3 spells CASSVASSGLTYEQYF. CDR3 in DNA: TGTGCCAGCAGCGTAGCCTCTAGCGGGTTGACCTACGAGCAGTACTTC. The gene calls are TRBV9 and TRBJ2-7; TRBD2 matches at 8 bases. The CDR3 sequence is 16 residues long. Trimming cost V 0 bases and J 2 bases; bases outside gene matches: 7. CDR1 is SGDLS and CDR2 is YYNGEE in the germline V gene.

The gene calls are TRBV27 and TRBJ1-1; no clear D. The CDR3 contains 14 residues. The V gene's germline CDR1 is MNHEY and CDR2 SMNVEV (reference sequence). V lost 2 bases to trimming and J lost 0 bases, with 7 bases between them. CDR3 protein: CASSLDLMNTEAFF. The CDR3 DNA is TGTGCCAGCAGTTTAGACCTCATGAACACTGAAGCTTTCTTT.

This clonotype was detected a few times. V is TRBV5-1 and J is TRBJ2-6; D is possibly TRBD1 or TRBD2 (5 bases each). CDR3 length: 14 amino acids. CDR1 and CDR2 from the germline V gene are SGHRS and YFSETQ. Trimming shortened V by 4 bases and J by 0 bases, and 5 bases separated the two germline ends. The CDR3: CASSGGSGANVLTF. The CDR3 DNA is TGCGCCAGCAGCGGGGGCTCTGGGGCCAACGTCCTGACTTTC.

This clonotype has at least ten counts. The CDR3 DNA is TGTGCCAGCAGCCCCCGACTAGCGGGCCTAACAGATACGCAGTATTTT. Translation: CASSPRLAGLTDTQYF. V and J are TRBV12-3 or TRBV12-4 and TRBJ2-3; TRBD2 matches at 10 bases. The CDR3 covers 16 residues. V shed 6 bases, J shed 3 bases, and the junction held 9 bases outside the gene matches.

In this sample, this clonotype turned up a few times. This chain links TRBV5-5 with TRBJ2-1, with 10 bases that match TRBD1. J lost 6 bases, V lost 5 bases, and 14 bases had no gene match. The length of the CDR3 is 17 residues. In germline, CDR1 is SGHKS, CDR2 YYEKEE (reference sequence). CDR3 nucleotides: TGTGCCAGCAGTGGCTCGACAGGGGGCTTTTTGGGCAATGAGCAGTTCTTC. Amino acid sequence: CASSGSTGGFLGNEQFF.

Many counts were recorded for this clonotype. The CDR3 DNA follows: TGCGCCAGCTCATTTCTTCAGGGCTCCTACGAGCAGTACTTC. It translates to CASSFLQGSYEQYF. The chain uses TRBV10-2 and TRBJ2-7; maybe TRBD1 (5 bases). The germline gives CDR1 WSHSY, CDR2 SAAADI. Trimming removed 8 bases at V and 0 bases at J, with 14 bases between. This CDR3 spans 14 amino acids.

Many counts were recorded for this clonotype. CDR3 sequence (DNA): TGCGCCAGCAGCCTCGATAGGAGCTCCGGGGAGCTGTTTTTT. Translated, it gives CASSLDRSSGELFF. The rearrangement uses TRBV10-2 and TRBJ2-2; D gene ambiguous. The CDR3 covers 14 residues. Looked up from germline, CDR1 is WSHSY and CDR2 is SAAADI. With 6 bases removed from V and 6 bases from J, the gap between germline ends came to 14 bases.

This clonotype has a handful of counts. This rearrangement joins TRBV6-1 to TRBJ2-5; D is ambiguous. The CDR3 runs to 14 residues. CDR1 and CDR2 (germline): MNHNS, SASEGT. Trimming left V 6 bases short and J 1 base short, with 12 bases between. CDR3 sequence reads: CASRVMTPQETQYF. CDR3 nucleotides: TGTGCCAGCAGGGTAATGACCCCCCAAGAGACCCAGTACTTC.

The chain has TRBV11-1 and TRBJ2-7, with 9 bases fitting TRBD1. From germline, CDR1 is SGHAT and CDR2 FQDESV (reference sequence). The V gene end was trimmed by 5 bases and the J gene end by 4 bases; junction bases not matched to a gene: 9. This CDR3 is 15 amino acids long. The CDR3 nucleotides are TGTGCCAGCAGCGTATCACAGGGGGCGCTTTACGAGCAGTACTTC. As protein: CASSVSQGALYEQYF.

This chain uses TRBV12-3 or TRBV12-4 with TRBJ2-1; 12 bases map to TRBD1. The ends lost 5 bases at V and 1 base at J; junction bases unmatched: 6. The CDR3 spans 17 residues. DNA for the CDR3: TGTGCCAGCAGTGGGACAGGGGGCGCGGCTTCCTACAATGAGCAGTTCTTC. Protein product: CASSGTGGAASYNEQFF.

The genes are TRBV5-6 and TRBJ2-7; no clear D gene. Germline CDR1 and CDR2: SGHDT and YYEEEE. This CDR3 comprises 12 residues. V lost 1 base and J 5 bases, leaving 7 bases between the germline ends. CDR3 residues: CASSLFTDEQYF. DNA for the CDR3: TGTGCCAGCAGCTTGTTTACCGACGAGCAGTACTTC.

This clonotype appeared many times. V is TRBV7-9 and J is TRBJ2-7; 7 bases fit TRBD1. The CDR3 is 15 residues long. Looked up from germline, CDR1 is SEHNR and CDR2 is FQNEAQ (reference sequence). J gave up 5 bases and V 5 bases, and 12 bases lay outside the gene matches. In DNA form, the CDR3 reads TGTGCCAGCAGCGCACAGTGGGACAGAACGAACGAGCAGTACTTC. Translating it yields CASSAQWDRTNEQYF.

This clonotype was detected many times. V is TRBV6-1 and J is TRBJ2-1; D is perhaps TRBD2 (6 bases). Germline V lookup: CDR1 MNHNS, CDR2 SASEGT. This CDR3 region has 14 residues. The V and J ends lost 6 bases and 2 bases respectively, with 11 bases between them. CDR3 DNA: TGTGCCAGCAGCGGCGGGGAGGCCTACAATGAGCAGTTCTTC. Translated: CASSGGEAYNEQFF.

The chain recombines TRBV12-5 with TRBJ2-1; D perhaps matches TRBD2 (6 bases). This CDR3 has 18 residues. V lost 0 bases to trimming and J lost 8 bases, with 23 bases between them. Germline assignment: CDR1 LGHNT and CDR2 FRNRAP. The CDR3 spells CASGLVLTSIGQPHEQFF. The CDR3 DNA follows: TGTGCTAGTGGTTTGGTATTAACTAGCATTGGCCAACCTCATGAGCAGTTCTTC.

At least ten counts were recorded for this clonotype. This chain links TRBV5-1 with TRBJ2-1, with TRBD2 matching 11 bases. This CDR3 is built from 13 residues. Trimming removed 7 bases from V and 6 bases from J; junction bases left unmatched: 3. The germline V gene encodes CDR1 SGHRS and CDR2 YFSETQ. DNA for the CDR3: TGCGCCAGCTTAGCGGGGGGGAGCAATGAGCAGTTCTTC. The encoded protein is CASLAGGSNEQFF.

This clonotype was counted between two and nine times. The rearrangement uses TRBV7-9 and TRBJ2-1, with D perhaps given as TRBD1 or TRBD2 (5 bases each). V lost 3 bases to trimming and J lost 8 bases, with 17 bases between them. This CDR3 has 15 amino acids. The germline V gene has CDR1 SEHNR and CDR2 FQNEAQ (reference sequence). CDR3 DNA: TGTGCCAGCAGCTTTGGGGTGAGGGGAGTGGATGAGCAGTTCTTC. This translates into CASSFGVRGVDEQFF.